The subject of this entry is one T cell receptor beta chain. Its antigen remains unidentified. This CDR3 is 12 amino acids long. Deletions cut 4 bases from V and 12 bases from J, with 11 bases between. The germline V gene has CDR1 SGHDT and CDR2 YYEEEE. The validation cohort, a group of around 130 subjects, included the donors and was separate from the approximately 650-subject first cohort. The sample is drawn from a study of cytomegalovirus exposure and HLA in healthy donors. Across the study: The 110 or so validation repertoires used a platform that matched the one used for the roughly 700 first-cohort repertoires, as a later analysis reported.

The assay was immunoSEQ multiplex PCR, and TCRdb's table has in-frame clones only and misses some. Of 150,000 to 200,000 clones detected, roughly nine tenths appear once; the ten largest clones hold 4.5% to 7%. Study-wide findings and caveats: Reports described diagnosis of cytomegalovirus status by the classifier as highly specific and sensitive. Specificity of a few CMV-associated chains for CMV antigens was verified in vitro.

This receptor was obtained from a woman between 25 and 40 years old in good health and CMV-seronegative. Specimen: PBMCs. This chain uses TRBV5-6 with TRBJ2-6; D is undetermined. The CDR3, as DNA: TGTGCCAGCAGCAGACACCCCAGCGTCCTGACTTTC. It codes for CASSRHPSVLTF.